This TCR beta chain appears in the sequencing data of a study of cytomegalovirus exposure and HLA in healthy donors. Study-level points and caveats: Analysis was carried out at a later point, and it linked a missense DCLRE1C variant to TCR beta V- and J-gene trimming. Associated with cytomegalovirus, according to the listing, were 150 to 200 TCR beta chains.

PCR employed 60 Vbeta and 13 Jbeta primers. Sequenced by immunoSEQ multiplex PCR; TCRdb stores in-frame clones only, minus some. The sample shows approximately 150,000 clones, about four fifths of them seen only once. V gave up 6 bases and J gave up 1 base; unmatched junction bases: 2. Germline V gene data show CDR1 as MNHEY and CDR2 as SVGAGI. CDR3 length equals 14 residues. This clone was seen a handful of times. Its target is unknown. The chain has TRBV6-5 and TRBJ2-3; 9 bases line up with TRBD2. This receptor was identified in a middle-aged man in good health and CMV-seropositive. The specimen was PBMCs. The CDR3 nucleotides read TGTGCCAGCAGAGTAGCGGGGGGCACAGATACGCAGTATTTT. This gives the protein CASRVAGGTDTQYF.